The entry below gives a single T cell receptor beta chain sequence along with its context. This sample is drawn from a study of PD-L1 blockade in urothelial cancer. Study at large: After treatment start, blood was analyzed at 3 weeks (second dose) and at 6 weeks.

Trimming cost V 5 bases and J 7 bases; bases outside gene matches: 5. The CDR3 consists of 14 residues. CDR1 is MNHEY, CDR2 SVGAGI, per germline. Clones were read by immunoSEQ multiplex PCR, and TCRdb kept only the in-frame ones, dropping some. The sample yields 60,000 to 65,000 clones, under 90% seen once. The time point denotes: pretreatment peripheral blood. Sequencing was performed on PBMCs, taken around atezolizumab (anti-PD-L1) treatment. V is TRBV6-5 and J is TRBJ1-4, with 9 bases matching TRBD1. This clonotype was obtained from a man between 65 and 85 years old with urothelial cancer. CDR3 DNA: TGTGCCAGCAGTAAACAGGGGGCGCTTGAAAAACTGTTTTTT. Protein product: CASSKQGALEKLFF.